What follows are 2 T cell receptor beta chains derived from one specimen sequenced in a study of blood T cell repertoires in COVID-19. The assay was immunoSEQ multiplex PCR, and TCRdb's table has in-frame clones only and misses some. The table includes more than 95,000 clones, about nine tenths detected once. Sequenced: peripheral blood. These receptor sequences come from a human donor with active COVID-19. The donor label of this sample is uncertain.

This chain joins TRBV24-1 and TRBJ2-5; 10 bases agree with TRBD1. V lost 3 bases and J lost 7; bases outside the gene matches: 7. The CDR3 runs to 15 residues. Germline CDR1 and CDR2: KGHDR and SFDVKD. As DNA, the CDR3 is TGTGCCACCAGTGATGCAGGGGACAGGGGAGGGACCCAGTACTTC. Translated: CATSDAGDRGGTQYF.

This chain connects TRBV2 to TRBJ2-3; TRBD1 is a possible D gene (6 bases). Trimming removed 8 bases at V and 5 bases at J, with 14 bases between. The CDR3 is 13 residues long. CDR1 and CDR2 (germline): SNHLY, FYNNEI. The CDR3 is CASGPQGLDTQYF. The CDR3 coding sequence is TGTGCCAGCGGCCCACAGGGTTTAGATACGCAGTATTTT.